Described below is a single T cell receptor (beta chain) sequence and its context. What this receptor recognizes is not known. Base quality data are lacking; no much larger clone is found one base away. Using the deep immunoSEQ assay, multiplex PCR amplified TCR CDR3 regions from genomic DNA. Genomic DNA extracted from each cell subset was distributed evenly over all wells of several immunoSEQ 96-well plates, and each plate served as one replicate. For sorted subsets, each replicate PCR was loaded with 200 ng genomic DNA, equivalent to 30,000 or so T cell genomes. Purified libraries were quantified with a Qubit 3.0 fluorometer, sized on a Bioanalyzer 2100, and re-quantified with the KAPA Library Quantification kit. Every immunoSEQ 96-well plate was sequenced on a dedicated single-read 150-cycle Illumina NextSeq 550 flow cell. On the study's bioinformatics: Because the immunoSEQ output included only junctional sequences and no quality scores, the filtering could not be the same as the filtering used for full-length reads. To assign V/J genes and CDR3, sequences were annotated against IMGT germline references using PyIR, a Python wrapper for IgBLAST v1.9. Any read was removed if the V/J assignment was weak (E-value above 1e-6), the CDR3 was missing, or the read contained stop codons, out-of-frame junctions, or ambiguous translated residues. V3J clonotypes were defined as sequences sharing an identical inferred V gene, J gene, and CDR3 amino acid sequence. Percentage overlap between repertoires was calculated by dividing the number of shared unique clonotypes by the size of the smaller repertoire. RTK rarefaction, the Chao1 estimator, and Recon v2.1 estimates of unobserved clonotypes were used to assess repertoire richness. Generation probabilities were computed with OLGA for all TCRbeta clonotypes obtained by the gDNA method from a few donors. TCRdb stores this immuneACCESS table with in-frame sequences only. Part of the clones is absent; in the studies checked, under half of the shortfall reflects unresolved V genes, and no reason is known for the rest. V, J and clone size were drawn from that table, and D and trimming were deduced from the DNA. The sample data list around 2.1 million clones, and about 93% of these were observed just once. The ten biggest clones cover over 1.5% of the sample.

CD8 naive samples were CD45RO-negative cells positively selected for CCR7, giving a CD45RA+CCR7+ population that excluded TemRA cells. The donors were healthy, HIV-negative adults who had no recently reported acute infections or vaccinations. All donors were Caucasian adults living in Nashville, Tennessee, USA. Blood was collected by leukapheresis, and PBMCs were isolated by Ficoll-Histopaque density gradient centrifugation and then cryopreserved in liquid nitrogen vapor phase. Analytical flow cytometry was used to check the purity and quantity of every magnetically sorted T cell population. Genomic DNA was isolated from every sorted fraction and measured by UV absorbance on a Nanodrop 2000c. This record comes from a study of shared clonotypes between healthy human individuals (dated by TCRdb to the early 2020s). Regarding the complete study: A couple of women and a few men aged 18 to 49 years were included in the cohort. For each donor, three plates each were used for CD4 naive and CD4 memory, two plates were used for CD8 naive, and one plate was used for CD8 memory. To estimate repertoire size and how much clonotypes are shared between individuals, the study performed deep sequencing of blood TCR repertoires from five healthy adults. Different laboratories and diverse techniques were used to prepare libraries and sequence TCR repertoires, to increase sequencing depth and limit assay-specific biases. Leukapheresis yielded between about 0.94 and 8.9 billion PBMCs per donor.

What the research found in general, with its limitations: Sampling was limited to blood, and TCR repertoires in tissue likely differ from TCR repertoires in blood. Larger estimated clonotype richness was generally found for naive subsets than for memory subsets. Based on pairwise subsampling, the degree of clonotype sharing among donors was expected to be affected by sequencing depth. The small number of donors limited the genetic and exposure-history diversity represented. Incomplete sequencing was indicated by rarefaction of sorted-subset datasets, despite the large sequencing depth. Higher generation probabilities were observed for clonotypes shared by all four sorted-subset donors than for non-shared clonotypes. Sharing across a few donors was observed for around 5% of naive CD4, under 4% of naive CD8, 2% to 2.5% of memory CD4, and approximately 0.41% of memory CD8 clonotypes.

CDR1 and CDR2 are drawn from the germline V gene: MNHNS, SASEGT. At the junction V is shortened by 5 bases and J by 6 bases; bases outside the gene matches: 10. The CDR3 contains 15 residues, cysteine and phenylalanine counted. Only the CDR3 region is kept as DNA, spanning 45 bases read in frame from base 1. The TCR sequence derives from a man aged 18 to 30 in good health. Some clones in this sample may be carry-over from other donors' samples. The chain is encoded by TRBV6-1 joined to TRBJ1-5; the central 7 bases match TRBD1. The sample comprised naive CD8+ T cells from PBMCs. Taken with the paper, the label for cell subset or site translates to: CD45RA+CCR7+. The CDR3: CASSLDRVGGQPQHF. The DNA reads as follows: TGTGCCAGCAGTTTAGACAGGGTCGGTGGTCAGCCCCAGCATTTT.